The 8 T cell receptor beta chains below were found in one sample sequenced in a study of OX40 agonist ivuxolimab in advanced cancers. Using immunoSEQ multiplex PCR, the repertoire was profiled, and TCRdb retains in-frame clones only, with some absent. The sample holds 55,000 or so clones, 70% to 90% seen once. The input for sequencing was CD4+ or CD8+ T cells sorted from blood, taken in a trial of the OX40 agonist ivuxolimab. All receptors come from an adult with an advanced solid tumor such as melanoma, head and neck, liver or kidney cancer.

The gene calls are TRBV5-1 and TRBJ1-1; no clear D gene. In germline, CDR1 is SGHRS, CDR2 YFSETQ. The length of the CDR3 is 14 residues. The V end lost 3 bases, the J end lost 0 bases, and 9 bases lay between the germline ends. The DNA of the CDR3 is TGCGCCAGCAGCTCACTTACTTTGAACACTGAAGCTTTCTTT. Its protein is CASSSLTLNTEAFF. Drawing the rest from reference TRBV5-1 and TRBJ1-1, the complete variable domain is KAGVTQTPRYLIKTRGQQVTLSCSPISGHRSVSWYQQTPGQGLQFLFEYFSETQRNKGNFPGRFSGRQFSNSRSEMNVSTLELGDSALYLCASSSLTLNTEAFFGQGTRLTVV.

V is TRBV10-1 and J is TRBJ2-1, with 12 bases aligning to TRBD2. Germline lookup yields CDR1 WNHNN and CDR2 SYGVQD (reference sequence). CDR3 length: 14 residues. The junction had 6 bases not matched to a gene; V was cut back by 3 bases and J by 12 bases. For the CDR3, the DNA is TGCGCCAGCAGTGACCCTAGCGGGGGGGCCGGGCAGTTCTTC. It translates to CASSDPSGGAGQFF.

The chain combines TRBV19 with TRBJ1-4; D is undetermined. The germline gives CDR1 LNHDA, CDR2 SQIVND (reference sequence). The CDR3 is 15 residues long. V dropped 3 bases and J dropped 4 bases, with 12 bases sitting between them. CDR3 bases: TGTGCCAGTAGTATTGAGAGGATCGATAATGAAAAACTGTTTTTT. Translated: CASSIERIDNEKLFF.

The rearrangement joins TRBV6-1 to TRBJ1-5; D perhaps matches TRBD1 (5 bases). Looked up from germline, CDR1 is MNHNS and CDR2 is SASEGT. The CDR3 has 11 amino acids. Trimming removed 6 bases at V and 6 bases at J, with 6 bases between. CDR3 in DNA: TGTGCCAGCAGGCAGGGTCAGCCCCAGCATTTT. This gives the protein CASRQGQPQHF.

This clone was picked up one time. CDR3 sequence: CASNRQGPGTDTQYF. CDR3 nucleotide sequence: TGTGCCAGCAATAGACAGGGGCCGGGGACAGATACGCAGTATTTT. V gene TRBV27 combines with J gene TRBJ2-3; 8 positions match TRBD1. Germline V gives CDR1 MNHEY, CDR2 SMNVEV (reference sequence). V gave up 7 bases and J gave up 3 bases; unmatched junction bases: 9. CDR3 length equals 15 residues.

The CDR3 is CASSAGTGGFYGYTF. Written as DNA, the CDR3 is TGTGCCAGCAGCGCCGGGACAGGGGGCTTCTATGGCTACACCTTC. The chain combines TRBV7-9 with TRBJ1-2; TRBD1 aligns across 12 bases. This CDR3 has 15 amino acids. Germline CDR1 SEHNR, CDR2 FQNEAQ (reference sequence). J was trimmed by 4 bases and V by 5 bases; bases with no gene match: 5.

V gene TRBV30 combines with J gene TRBJ2-5; D is uncertain. The germline V gene has CDR1 GTSNPN and CDR2 SVGIG (reference sequence). The CDR3 sequence is 11 residues long. Trimming pared 3 bases from V and 5 bases from J, leaving 7 bases between. The CDR3, as DNA: TGTGCCTGGAGGTCCTGGGAGACCCAGTACTTC. Translated, it gives CAWRSWETQYF.

This clone was picked up a small number of times. This sequence joins TRBV5-1 and TRBJ2-3; 10 nucleotides align to TRBD2. Looked up from germline, CDR1 is SGHRS and CDR2 is YFSETQ. This CDR3 is built from 18 residues. V lost 10 bases to trimming and J lost 0 bases; unmatched junction nucleotides: 17. The CDR3 region is CASAPIGGLADSTDTQYF. The DNA of the CDR3 is TGCGCCTCAGCACCCATTGGAGGACTAGCGGACAGCACAGATACGCAGTATTTT.